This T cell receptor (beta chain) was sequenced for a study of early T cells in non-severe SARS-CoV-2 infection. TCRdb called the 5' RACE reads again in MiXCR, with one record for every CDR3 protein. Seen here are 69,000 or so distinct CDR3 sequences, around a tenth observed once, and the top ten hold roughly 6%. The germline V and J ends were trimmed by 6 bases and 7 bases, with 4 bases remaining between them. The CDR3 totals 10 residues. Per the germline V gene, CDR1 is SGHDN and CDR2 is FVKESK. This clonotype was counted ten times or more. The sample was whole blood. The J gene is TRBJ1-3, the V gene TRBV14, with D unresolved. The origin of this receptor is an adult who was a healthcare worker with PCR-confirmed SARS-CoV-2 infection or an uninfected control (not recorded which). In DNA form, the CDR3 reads TGTGCCAGCAGTTTGAACACCATATATTTT. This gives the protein CASSLNTIYF. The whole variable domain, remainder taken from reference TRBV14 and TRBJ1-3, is EAGVTQFPSHSVIEKGQTVTLRCDPISGHDNLYWYRRVMGKEIKFLLHFVKESKQDESGMPNNRFLAERTGGTYSTLKVQPAELEDSGVYFCASSLNTIYFGEGSWLTVV.